This TCR beta chain was captured by sequencing in a study of blood T cell repertoires in COVID-19. Methods used by the authors: Amplification of reference gene primers was used by the study to estimate nucleated cell counts. Clones were read by immunoSEQ multiplex PCR, and TCRdb kept only the in-frame ones, dropping some. For V, J and clone size, that table is used; D and trimming come from the DNA. The sample yields more than 300,000 clones, 80% to 90% seen once. The CDR3 spans 14 residues. CDR1 MNHEY and CDR2 SMNVEV come from the germline V gene (reference sequence). Trimming cost V 5 bases and J 0 bases, with 8 bases left between them.

The receptor was isolated from a woman aged 30 to 39 with COVID-19, enrolled during active disease. The V gene is TRBV27, the J gene TRBJ2-1, with D unclear. Source material: peripheral blood. CDR3 residues: CASSGATSYNEQFF. DNA of the CDR3: TGTGCCAGCAGTGGAGCGACCTCCTACAATGAGCAGTTCTTC.